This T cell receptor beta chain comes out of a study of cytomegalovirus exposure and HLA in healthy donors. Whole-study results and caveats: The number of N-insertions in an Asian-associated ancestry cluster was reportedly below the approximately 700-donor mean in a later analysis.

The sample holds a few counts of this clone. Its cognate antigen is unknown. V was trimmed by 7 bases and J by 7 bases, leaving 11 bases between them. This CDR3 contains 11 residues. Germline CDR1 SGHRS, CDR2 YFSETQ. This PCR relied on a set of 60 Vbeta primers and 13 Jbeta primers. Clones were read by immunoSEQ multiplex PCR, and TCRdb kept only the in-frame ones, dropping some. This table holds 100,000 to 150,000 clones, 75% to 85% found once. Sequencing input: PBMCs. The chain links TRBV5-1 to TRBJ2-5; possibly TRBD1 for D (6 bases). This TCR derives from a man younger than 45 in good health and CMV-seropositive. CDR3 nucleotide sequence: TGCGCCAGCGGCCTAGGGGGGACCCAGTACTTC. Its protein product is CASGLGGTQYF.